The rows below give T cell receptor beta chains drawn from one sample of a study of early T cells in non-severe SARS-CoV-2 infection. TCRdb ran MiXCR on the 5' RACE reads and lists one entry per CDR3 protein. The sample lists around 52,000 distinct CDR3 sequences; 11% were seen once. The sample taken for sequencing was whole blood. These receptors all stem from an adult who was a healthcare worker with PCR-confirmed SARS-CoV-2 infection or an uninfected control (not recorded which). The CDR3 runs from the conserved cysteine through the conserved F or W. A D gene is named only where the DNA matches it firmly. Where a row states a size, it is once, few, many or the class of an expanded clone; other rows omit it.

v_call	d_call	clone_size	j_call	cdr3_nt	cdr3_aa
TRBV15	NA	many	TRBJ2-6	TGTGCCACCAGCAGCGGGACCTACATCGGGGCCAACGTCCTGACTTTC	CATSSGTYIGANVLTF
TRBV2	TRBD1	few	TRBJ1-4	TGTGCCAGCGTAATTGGACAGGTGAATGAAAAACTGTTTTTT	CASVIGQVNEKLFF
TRBV7-8	NA	NA	TRBJ2-2	TGTGCCAGCAGCTTAGCGGATCCGGGCAACACCGGGGAGCTGTTTTTT	CASSLADPGNTGELFF
TRBV29-1	TRBD1	many	TRBJ2-7	TGCAGCGTCGGACAGGGAGCAGGGTACGAGCAGTACTTC	CSVGQGAGYEQYF
TRBV29-1	NA	few	TRBJ2-3	TGCAGCGCCCTGGAGACTCGCCGGGCAGATACGCAGTATTTT	CSALETRRADTQYF
TRBV7-2	NA	few	TRBJ1-2	TGTGCCAGCAGCTTACTTGGTAACTATGGCTACACCTTC	CASSLLGNYGYTF
TRBV4-1	TRBD1	once	TRBJ2-7	TGCGCCAGCAGCCCCAAGGTTACCGGGACAGGAACCTACGAGCAGTACTTC	CASSPKVTGTGTYEQYF
TRBV12-3/TRBV12-4	NA	NA	TRBJ2-2	TGTGCCAGCAGTTCTTACACCACCACCGGGGAGCTGTTTTTT	CASSSYTTTGELFF
TRBV10-3	NA	few	TRBJ1-5	TGTGCCATCAGTGAGTCTCTGGGGAATCAGCCCCAGCATTTT	CAISESLGNQPQHF
TRBV2	NA	NA	TRBJ1-6	TGTGCCAGCAGCCTGTCTGAGGTCAAGAATTCACCCCTCCACTTT	CASSLSEVKNSPLHF
TRBV9	TRBD2	few	TRBJ2-1	TGTGCCAGCAGCCCCCCCCGAGCGGGGGGCCCCTACAATGAGCAGTTCTTC	CASSPPRAGGPYNEQFF
TRBV5-4	TRBD1	few	TRBJ1-6	TGTGCCAGCAGCTTGGTAACAGGGGGATCACCCCTCCACTTT	CASSLVTGGSPLHF
TRBV18	NA	NA	TRBJ1-1	TGTGCCAGCTCAGCGGAGATGAACACTGAAGCTTTCTTT	CASSAEMNTEAFF
TRBV28	TRBD1	few	TRBJ1-1	TGTGCCAGCACTTCGACAGGGCGCGAGTTAACTGAAGCTTTCTTT	CASTSTGRELTEAFF
TRBV20-1	NA	many	TRBJ2-7	TGCAGTGCTAGACCTAGAGTCGGCTCCTACGAGCAGTACTTC	CSARPRVGSYEQYF
TRBV20-1	NA	few	TRBJ1-2	TGCAGTGCTAGGAACAGTAACGGGGGCTACACCTTC	CSARNSNGGYTF
TRBV30	NA	few	TRBJ2-3	TGTGCCCGAGGCCAGACCTCTAGCACAGATACGCAGTATTTT	CARGQTSSTDTQYF
TRBV18	NA	many	TRBJ1-2	TGTGCCAGCTCACCAGGGTTCGGCGACTATGGCTACACCTTC	CASSPGFGDYGYTF
TRBV7-8	NA	NA	TRBJ2-3	TGTGCCAGCAGCATGGGACGGGAACTCACAGATACGCAGTATTTT	CASSMGRELTDTQYF
TRBV4-2	TRBD2	NA	TRBJ2-2	TGTGCCAGCAGCCAAGAAGCGGGAGGGGACACCGGGGAGCTGTTTTTT	CASSQEAGGDTGELFF
TRBV9	NA	few	TRBJ1-5	TGTGCCAGCAGCCCGGGGAGTCTTAGCAATCAGCCCCAGCATTTT	CASSPGSLSNQPQHF
TRBV29-1	NA	many	TRBJ1-1	TGCAGCGCCAGACAGTTCTATCCTGAAGCTTTCTTT	CSARQFYPEAFF
TRBV5-4	NA	many	TRBJ1-2	TGTGCCAGCAGCAAGGCGGGACAAACATTCTATGGCTACACCTTC	CASSKAGQTFYGYTF
TRBV11-2	NA	many	TRBJ2-1	TGTGCCAGCAGCTTTCACCCGGAGATCCCATACAATGAGCAGTTCTTC	CASSFHPEIPYNEQFF
TRBV6-2/TRBV6-3	NA	NA	TRBJ2-3	TGTGCCAGCAGTTACCAGGCGGCGCAGTATTTT	CASSYQAAQYF
TRBV5-1	NA	few	TRBJ1-1	TGCGCCAGCAGCCCCGACAGAGGGACCACTGAAGCTTTCTTT	CASSPDRGTTEAFF
TRBV7-8	TRBD1	many	TRBJ1-5	TGTGCCAGCAGCCCCTCGACAGGGCGAGGAGAGCAGCCCCAGCATTTT	CASSPSTGRGEQPQHF
TRBV6-5	NA	few	TRBJ1-4	TGTGCCAGCAGACAGTCGGGACGGCTCAATGAAAAACTGTTTTTT	CASRQSGRLNEKLFF
TRBV14	NA	NA	TRBJ2-3	TGTGCCAGCAGCGGGGACAGCGGGAGTTGGGATACGCAGTATTTT	CASSGDSGSWDTQYF
TRBV4-2	NA	many	TRBJ2-5	TGTGCCAGCAGCCAAGACAAGGAGACCCAGTACTTC	CASSQDKETQYF
TRBV7-9	NA	NA	TRBJ1-1	TGTGCCAGCAGCTTTGATATTGGCCAAGCTTTCTTT	CASSFDIGQAFF
TRBV5-1	NA	few	TRBJ1-1	TGCGCCAGCAGCTTGGGACAGGCGACTGAAGCTTTCTTT	CASSLGQATEAFF
TRBV7-7	NA	NA	TRBJ2-3	TGTGCCAGCAGCTTAGCGGGGGCACCCCAACATACGCAGTATTTT	CASSLAGAPQHTQYF
TRBV28	NA	NA	TRBJ1-3	TGTGCCAGCAGTTACCCCGGGACGGCGGGGGTGTCCATATATTTT	CASSYPGTAGVSIYF
TRBV28	NA	NA	TRBJ1-2	TGTGCCAGCAGGTTACCGGATAGGGACTATGGCTACACCTTC	CASRLPDRDYGYTF